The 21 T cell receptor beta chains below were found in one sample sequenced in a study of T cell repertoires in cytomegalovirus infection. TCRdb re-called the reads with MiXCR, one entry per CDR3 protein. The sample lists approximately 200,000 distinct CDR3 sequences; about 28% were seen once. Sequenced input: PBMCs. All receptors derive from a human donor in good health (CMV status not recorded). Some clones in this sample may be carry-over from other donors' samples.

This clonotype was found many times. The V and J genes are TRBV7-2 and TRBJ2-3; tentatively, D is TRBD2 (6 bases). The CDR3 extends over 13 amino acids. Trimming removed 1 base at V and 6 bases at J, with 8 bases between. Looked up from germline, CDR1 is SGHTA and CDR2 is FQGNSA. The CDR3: CASSLDGGDTQYF. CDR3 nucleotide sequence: TGTGCCAGCAGCTTAGACGGGGGTGATACGCAGTATTTT.

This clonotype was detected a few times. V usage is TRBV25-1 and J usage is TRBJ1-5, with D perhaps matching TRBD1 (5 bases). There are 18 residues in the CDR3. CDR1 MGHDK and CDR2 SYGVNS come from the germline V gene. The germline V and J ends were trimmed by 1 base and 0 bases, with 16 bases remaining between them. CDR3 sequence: CASSEFPSRAPSNQPQHF. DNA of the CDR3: TGTGCCAGCAGTGAATTCCCCTCCAGGGCCCCTAGCAATCAGCCCCAGCATTTT.

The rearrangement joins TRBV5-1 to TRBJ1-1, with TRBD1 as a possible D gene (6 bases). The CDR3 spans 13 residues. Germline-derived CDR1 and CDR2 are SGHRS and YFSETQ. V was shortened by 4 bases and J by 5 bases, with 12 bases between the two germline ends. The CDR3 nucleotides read TGCGCCAGCAGCACTACAGGGTTGACTGAAGCTTTCTTT. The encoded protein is CASSTTGLTEAFF. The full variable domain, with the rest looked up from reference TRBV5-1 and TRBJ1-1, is KAGVTQTPRYLIKTRGQQVTLSCSPISGHRSVSWYQQTPGQGLQFLFEYFSETQRNKGNFPGRFSGRQFSNSRSEMNVSTLELGDSALYLCASSTTGLTEAFFGQGTRLTVV.

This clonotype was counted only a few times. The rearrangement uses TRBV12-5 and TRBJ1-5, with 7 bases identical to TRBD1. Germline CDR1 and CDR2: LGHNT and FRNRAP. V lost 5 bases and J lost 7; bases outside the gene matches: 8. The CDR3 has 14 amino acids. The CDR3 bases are TGTGCTAGTGGTCAGACAGGGCTGGGGCAGCCCCAGCATTTT. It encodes CASGQTGLGQPQHF.

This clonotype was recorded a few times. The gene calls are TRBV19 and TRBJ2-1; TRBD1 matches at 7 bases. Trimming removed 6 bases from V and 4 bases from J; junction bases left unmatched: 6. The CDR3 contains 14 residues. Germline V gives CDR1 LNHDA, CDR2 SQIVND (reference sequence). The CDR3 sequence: CASSPWTGYNEQFF. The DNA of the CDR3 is TGTGCCAGTAGCCCCTGGACAGGATACAATGAGCAGTTCTTC.

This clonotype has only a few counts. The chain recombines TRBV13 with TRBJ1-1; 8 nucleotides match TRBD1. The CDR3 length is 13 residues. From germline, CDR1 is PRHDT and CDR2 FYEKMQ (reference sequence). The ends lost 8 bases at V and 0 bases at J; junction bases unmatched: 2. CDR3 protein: CASDRGMNTEAFF. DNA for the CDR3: TGTGCCAGCGACAGGGGTATGAACACTGAAGCTTTCTTT.

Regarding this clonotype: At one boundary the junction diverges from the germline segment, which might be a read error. CDR3 bases: TGTGCCAGCAGCTACTATTCCCTCGATCAGCCCCAGCATTTT. Translated: CASSYYSLDQPQHF. The chain employs TRBV6-6 and TRBJ1-5; D call uncertain. The CDR3 sequence is 14 residues long. Germline lookup yields CDR1 MNHNY and CDR2 SVGAGI (reference sequence).

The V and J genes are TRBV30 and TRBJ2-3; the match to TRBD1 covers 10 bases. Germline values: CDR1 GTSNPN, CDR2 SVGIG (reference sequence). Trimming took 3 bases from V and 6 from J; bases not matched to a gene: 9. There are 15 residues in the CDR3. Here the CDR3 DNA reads TGTGCCTGGAGCCCGATCGGGACAGGGGACGATACGCAGTATTTT. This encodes CAWSPIGTGDDTQYF.

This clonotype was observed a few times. In DNA form, the CDR3 reads TGTGCCAGCAGCTTGGACCCTGGGGCTGAAGCTTTCTTT. As protein: CASSLDPGAEAFF. V and J are TRBV5-4 and TRBJ1-1, with D unclear. The germline V gene has CDR1 SGHNT and CDR2 YYREEE (reference sequence). The CDR3 extends over 13 amino acids. The V end was cut by 0 bases, the J end by 6 bases, with 9 bases between.

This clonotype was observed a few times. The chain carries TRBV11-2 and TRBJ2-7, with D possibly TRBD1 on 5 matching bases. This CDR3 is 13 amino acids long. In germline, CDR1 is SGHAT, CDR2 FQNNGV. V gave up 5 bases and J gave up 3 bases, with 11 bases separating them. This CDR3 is CASSPPGIYEQYF. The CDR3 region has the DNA TGTGCCAGCAGCCCCCCAGGGATCTACGAGCAGTACTTC.

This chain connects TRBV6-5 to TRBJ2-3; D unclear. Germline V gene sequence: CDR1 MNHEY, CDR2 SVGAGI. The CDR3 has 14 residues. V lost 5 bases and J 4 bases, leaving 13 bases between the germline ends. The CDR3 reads CASSPGRRADTQYF. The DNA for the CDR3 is TGTGCCAGCAGTCCGGGCCGAAGGGCAGATACGCAGTATTTT.

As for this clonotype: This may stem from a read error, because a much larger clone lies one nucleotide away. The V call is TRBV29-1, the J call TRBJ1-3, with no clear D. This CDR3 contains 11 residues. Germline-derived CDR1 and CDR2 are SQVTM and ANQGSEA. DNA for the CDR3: TGCAGCGGTTACGGTGGAAACACCAGATATTTT. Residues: CSGYGGNTRYF.

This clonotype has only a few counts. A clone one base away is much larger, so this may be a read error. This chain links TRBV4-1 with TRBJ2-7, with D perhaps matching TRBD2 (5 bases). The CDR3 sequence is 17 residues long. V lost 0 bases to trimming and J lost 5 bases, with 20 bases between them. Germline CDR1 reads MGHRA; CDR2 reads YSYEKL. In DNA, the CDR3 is TGCGCCAGCAGCCAAGATGGAACCGGGATAGGGTTAAACGAGCAGTACTTC. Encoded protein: CASSQDGTGIGLNEQYF.

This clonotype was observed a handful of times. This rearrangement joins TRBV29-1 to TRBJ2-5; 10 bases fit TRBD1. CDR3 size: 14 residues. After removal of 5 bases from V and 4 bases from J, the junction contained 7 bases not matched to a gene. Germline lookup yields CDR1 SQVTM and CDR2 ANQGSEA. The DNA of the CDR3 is TGCAGCGTTTCCCGACAGGGGGCCATAGAGACCCAGTACTTC. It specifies CSVSRQGAIETQYF.

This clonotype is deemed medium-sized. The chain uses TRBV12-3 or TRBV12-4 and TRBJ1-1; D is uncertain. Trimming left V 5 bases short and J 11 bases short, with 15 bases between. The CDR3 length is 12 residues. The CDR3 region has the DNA TGTGCCAGCAGTCCCCCCAAAGGCGGGGCTTTCTTT. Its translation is CASSPPKGGAFF.

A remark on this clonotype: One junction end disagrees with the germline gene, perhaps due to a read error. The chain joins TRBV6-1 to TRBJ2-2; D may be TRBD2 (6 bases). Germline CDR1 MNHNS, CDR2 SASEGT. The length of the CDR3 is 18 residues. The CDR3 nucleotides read TGTGCCAGCAGCTTGATCCGAGTGGGCGGGGTGAACGCCGGGGAGCTGTTTTTT. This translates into CASSLIRVGGVNAGELFF.

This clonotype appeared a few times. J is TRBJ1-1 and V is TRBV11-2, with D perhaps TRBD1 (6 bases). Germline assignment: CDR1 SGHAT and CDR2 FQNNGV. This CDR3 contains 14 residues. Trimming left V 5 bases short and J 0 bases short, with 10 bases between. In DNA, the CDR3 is TGTGCCAGCAGCACGGGACATTTGAACACTGAAGCTTTCTTT. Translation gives CASSTGHLNTEAFF.

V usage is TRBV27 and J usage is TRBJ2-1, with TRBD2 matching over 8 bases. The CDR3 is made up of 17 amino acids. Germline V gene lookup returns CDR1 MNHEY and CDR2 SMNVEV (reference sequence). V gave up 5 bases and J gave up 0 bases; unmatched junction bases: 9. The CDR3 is CASSPLLADYSYNEQFF. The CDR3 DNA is TGTGCCAGCAGTCCCCTACTAGCGGACTACTCCTACAATGAGCAGTTCTTC.

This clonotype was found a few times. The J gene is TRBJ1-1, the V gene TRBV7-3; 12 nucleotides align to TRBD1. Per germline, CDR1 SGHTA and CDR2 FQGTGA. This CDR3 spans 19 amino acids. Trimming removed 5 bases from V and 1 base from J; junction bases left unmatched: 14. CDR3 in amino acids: CASSVRGGTGGLSNTEAFF. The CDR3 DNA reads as TGTGCCAGCAGCGTTAGGGGGGGGACAGGGGGCTTGTCGAACACTGAAGCTTTCTTT.

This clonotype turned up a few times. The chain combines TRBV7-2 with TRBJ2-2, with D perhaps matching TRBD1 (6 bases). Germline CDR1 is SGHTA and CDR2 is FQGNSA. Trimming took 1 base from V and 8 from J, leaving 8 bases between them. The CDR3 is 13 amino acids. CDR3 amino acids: CASSLDREGELFF. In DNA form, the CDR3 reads TGTGCCAGCAGCTTAGACAGGGAAGGGGAGCTGTTTTTT.

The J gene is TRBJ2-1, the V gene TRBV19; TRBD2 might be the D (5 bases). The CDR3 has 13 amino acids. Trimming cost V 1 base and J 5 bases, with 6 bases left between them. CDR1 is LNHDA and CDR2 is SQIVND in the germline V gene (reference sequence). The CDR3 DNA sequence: TGTGCCAGTAGTATAGTGAGGGACAATGAGCAGTTCTTC. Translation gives CASSIVRDNEQFF.